This TCR beta chain derives from a study of cytomegalovirus exposure and HLA in healthy donors (dated 2017 in TCRdb). For context, the study as a whole: A later analysis indicated that the 100 to 150 validation repertoires were generated on the platform also employed for the approximately 690 repertoires of the first cohort. The study aimed to test whether cataloging public T cell receptors could reveal signatures of past pathogen exposure. Along with the approximately 700-subject first cohort, a separate validation cohort of some 130 different subjects was used. To predict cytomegalovirus infection status, the study brought together high-throughput TCR immunosequencing, statistical association of individual TCRs with disease status, and machine learning.

Concerning this clone itself: Its antigen is currently not known. Nothing much larger sits one base from this clone, and base qualities are not available.

From the germline V gene, CDR1 is MDHEN and CDR2 is SYDVKM. The CDR3 spans 14 residues, from the cysteine through the phenylalanine. The sequence is cut down to CDR3 DNA, 42 bases in frame from base 1. V and J are truncated by 3 bases and 5 bases respectively, leaving an intervening sequence of 13 bases. Broader findings and caveats from the paper: The authors suggested that the approach could potentially be extended to other disease states and immunological phenotypes. A total of 150 to 200 TCR beta chains were listed by the study as associated with cytomegalovirus. While some public TCRs were present in many individuals, most TCR sequences turned up only very rarely across donors. In both the original and validation cohorts, the classifier was reported to diagnose cytomegalovirus status with high specificity and sensitivity. In vitro tests confirmed that a few of the cytomegalovirus-associated TCR beta chains recognize cytomegalovirus antigens. A later analysis lacked HLA typing for the validation cohort, so it scored co-occurrence in that cohort across all 130 or so repertoires. Subsequent analysis determined that TCRs grouped into clusters in the first cohort also showed a tendency toward co-occurrence across the 120 or so validation repertoires, and roughly 95% of cluster scores exceeded 0.

Separate from the roughly 650-subject first cohort, the validation cohort of over 90 subjects was the group to which the donors belonged. Receptor libraries were prepared by the immunoSEQ multiplex PCR assay. The authors processed their data as follows. A statistical classification framework was developed to diagnose cytomegalovirus status using the catalog of TCR beta chain sequences. As stored in TCRdb, this immuneACCESS dataset retains in-frame rearrangements with V and J assigned. A fraction of the clones does not appear; measured against another copy, unresolved V genes explain less than half of the discrepancy, and the remainder lacks a known reason. V, J and clone size are taken as reported in that table, and D and trimming were inferred from the DNA itself. This sample gives 55,000 to 80,000 clones in total; roughly 94% of them show up just once. The leading ten clones occupy about 6.5% of the sample.

The rearranged segments are TRBV28 and TRBJ1-2, with the D gene not confidently named. Specimen: PBMCs. The sequence derives from a woman under 30 in good health and CMV-seropositive. The nucleotide sequence reads TGTGCCAGCAGTTTTCGAGCCCGCAAGTATGGCTACACCTTC. Translated, this is CASSFRARKYGYTF.